This T cell receptor (beta chain) appears in the sequencing data of a study of T-cell reconstitution after alpha-beta-depleted transplantation in children. This clonotype was seen ten or more times. Unique molecular identifiers featured in how the TCRbeta library was prepared. TCRdb ran MiXCR on the PCR reads and lists one entry per CDR3 protein. Of around 240,000 distinct CDR3 sequences listed, over 9.5% are singletons. Germline CDR1 SGHRS, CDR2 YFSETQ. This CDR3 spans 15 amino acids. The V and J ends lost 0 bases and 4 bases, in that order; junction bases with no gene match: 6. The material was PBMCs from the stem cell graft donor, obtained from the stem cell graft. The clonotype was recovered from a human donor who donated a stem cell graft to a child with SCID. This rearrangement joins TRBV5-1 to TRBJ1-1, with 7 positions matching TRBD1. This CDR3 is CASSLAKGAVTEAFF. The CDR3 nucleotides read TGCGCCAGCAGCTTGGCCAAGGGGGCGGTCACTGAAGCTTTCTTT. Full variable domain (rest looked up from reference TRBV5-1 and TRBJ1-1): KAGVTQTPRYLIKTRGQQVTLSCSPISGHRSVSWYQQTPGQGLQFLFEYFSETQRNKGNFPGRFSGRQFSNSRSEMNVSTLELGDSALYLCASSLAKGAVTEAFFGQGTRLTVV.